The entry that follows covers one TCR beta chain sequence. Ages ranged from about 18 to 100 years, with residence in fewer than 25 US areas. This specimen comes from a study of blood T cell repertoires in COVID-19. Looking at the study overall: Researchers got acute and convalescent COVID-19 samples from the United States, Italy and Spain.

Original analysis: Nucleated cell number was recorded as an estimate derived from reference gene primer amplification. Here immunoSEQ multiplex PCR was the method, and the copy in TCRdb shows in-frame clones only, minus some. V and J calls and clone size follow that table, whereas D and trimming were derived from the DNA. This sample yields some 250,000 clones, of which roughly 93% are seen a single time; 2.3% belongs to the top ten. The V gene's germline CDR1 is SQVTM and CDR2 ANQGSEA. V was trimmed by 4 bases and J by 6 bases, leaving 9 bases between them. The CDR3 is made up of 11 amino acids. The material sequenced was PBMCs or T cells enriched from blood (not recorded which). The chain recombines TRBV29-1 with TRBJ1-1; D call uncertain. This clonotype originated in a woman aged 40 to 50 with acute COVID-19. The CDR3 sequence is CSVVSLSEAFF. The CDR3 region has the DNA TGCAGCGTTGTTTCCCTCTCTGAAGCTTTCTTT.